The 19 T cell receptor beta chains listed next were all sequenced from one sample in a study of T cell repertoires in cytomegalovirus infection. TCRdb re-called the reads with MiXCR, one entry per CDR3 protein. The sample lists approximately 110,000 distinct CDR3 sequences, 30% to 40% occurring once. Their antigens remain unidentified. The sequencing used CD8+ T cells from cultured PBMCs, collected from culture after CMV antigen stimulation. These receptors were obtained from a human donor in good health (CMV status not recorded). Some clones in this sample may be carry-over from other donors' samples.

This clonotype has a count of ten or more. The chain's CDR3 is CASSIGKTGIGYTF. DNA for the CDR3: TGTGCCAGTAGTATAGGAAAGACAGGGATCGGCTACACCTTC. The J gene is TRBJ1-2, the V gene TRBV19; 7 bases align to TRBD1. The V gene end was trimmed by 1 base and the J gene end by 8 bases; junction bases not matched to a gene: 7. Germline-derived CDR1 and CDR2 are LNHDA and SQIVND (reference sequence). The CDR3 runs to 14 residues.

The sample holds many counts of this clonotype. The CDR3 nucleotides read TGTGCCAGCAGCTTACAGGGAGATGAAAAACTGTTTTTT. The encoded protein is CASSLQGDEKLFF. The V and J genes are TRBV7-8 and TRBJ1-4; D perhaps matches TRBD1 (5 bases). CDR3 length: 13 residues. Trimming shortened V by 2 bases and J by 6 bases, and 7 bases separated the two germline ends. Per the germline V gene, CDR1 is SGHVS and CDR2 is FQNEAQ.

The chain carries TRBV4-1 and TRBJ1-5; D might be TRBD1 (5 bases). The CDR3 consists of 15 residues. Trimming took off 1 base at V and 3 bases at J, with 10 bases between the two ends. The germline CDR1 and CDR2 sequences are MGHRA and YSYEKL. The DNA for the CDR3 is TGCGCCAGCAGCCAAGCTAGAGGACACAATCAGCCCCAGCATTTT. Residues: CASSQARGHNQPQHF.

This clonotype showed up just a few times. The V gene is TRBV7-6, the J gene TRBJ2-1, with no clear D. V was pared by 0 bases and J by 8 bases, with 8 bases between. This CDR3 spans 13 amino acids. CDR1 SGHVS and CDR2 FNYEAQ come from the germline V gene. The CDR3 nucleotides read TGTGCCAGCAGCTTAGCCCTAGGTGATGAGCAGTTCTTC. It yields the protein CASSLALGDEQFF.

The chain carries TRBV25-1 and TRBJ2-3; 7 bases align to TRBD2. Germline-derived CDR1 and CDR2 are MGHDK and SYGVNS. Trimming at V came to 3 bases and at J to 9 bases, leaving 0 bases not matched to a gene. CDR3 length equals 11 residues. As DNA, the CDR3 is TGTGCCAGCAGTGACGGGAGGACGCAGTATTTT. Encoded protein: CASSDGRTQYF.

The rearrangement links TRBV27 to TRBJ2-7; D perhaps matches TRBD1 (6 bases). The CDR3 extends over 14 amino acids. Germline lookup yields CDR1 MNHEY and CDR2 SMNVEV (reference sequence). Deletions cut 3 bases from V and 6 bases from J, with 15 bases between. The CDR3 is CASSLYRVAVEQYF. CDR3 coding DNA: TGTGCCAGCAGTTTGTACAGGGTAGCTGTCGAGCAGTACTTC.

The V call is TRBV15, the J call TRBJ2-1, with TRBD1 matching over 9 bases. CDR3 length equals 18 residues. Germline V gene sequence: CDR1 LNHNV, CDR2 YYDKDF (reference sequence). J gave up 4 bases and V 1 base, and 11 bases lay outside the gene matches. Here the CDR3 reads CATSRALPGQGIYNEQFF. CDR3 sequence (DNA): TGTGCCACCAGCAGAGCCCTCCCGGGACAGGGAATATACAATGAGCAGTTCTTC.

V gene TRBV27 combines with J gene TRBJ2-1; D assignment may be TRBD1 or TRBD2 (6 bases each). Trimming pared 5 bases from V and 1 base from J, leaving 15 bases between. Germline CDR1 is MNHEY and CDR2 is SMNVEV (reference sequence). CDR3 length: 16 amino acids. The CDR3 loop is CASSGTGAQSYNEQFF. The CDR3 DNA sequence: TGTGCCAGCAGTGGGACGGGGGCACAATCCTACAATGAGCAGTTCTTC.

In this sample, this clonotype turned up a few times. This chain joins TRBV6-6 and TRBJ2-1; the D is unclear. The CDR3 length is 18 residues. Germline V CDR1 and CDR2: MNHNY, SVGAGI (reference sequence). V lost 0 bases and J 3 bases, leaving 18 bases between the germline ends. CDR3 nucleotide sequence: TGTGCCAGCAGTTACTCGAGCGTTTTGAGAGACAACTACAATGAGCAGTTCTTC. As protein: CASSYSSVLRDNYNEQFF.

This clonotype came up a few times. The V and J genes are TRBV2 and TRBJ2-2, with D unresolved. This CDR3 comprises 13 residues. The V gene lost 7 bases and the J gene lost 5 bases, with 11 bases spanning the gap. Germline CDR1 SNHLY, CDR2 FYNNEI. CDR3 residues: CASNEDFTGELFF. CDR3 nucleotides: TGTGCCAGCAACGAGGATTTTACCGGGGAGCTGTTTTTT.

Only a few counts were recorded for this clonotype. The V call is TRBV27, the J call TRBJ2-1, with D possibly called TRBD1 or TRBD2 (5 bases each). Per the germline V gene, CDR1 is MNHEY and CDR2 is SMNVEV (reference sequence). This CDR3 spans 17 amino acids. V was cut by 6 bases and J by 7 bases, with 25 bases left in between. CDR3 loop: CASRNSLRALEGNEQFF. The CDR3 DNA reads TGTGCCAGCAGAAATAGCCTCCGGGCCTTAGAGGGGAATGAGCAGTTCTTC.

The chain has TRBV4-1 and TRBJ2-7; D perhaps matches TRBD2 (5 bases). Germline CDR1 is MGHRA and CDR2 is YSYEKL. The CDR3 consists of 15 residues. V shed 0 bases and J shed 7 bases, with 16 bases lying between them. In DNA, the CDR3 is TGCGCCAGCAGCCAAGATTACGGGGAAGTGCGAGAGCAGTACTTC. Translating it yields CASSQDYGEVREQYF.

For this clonotype: The DNA is omitted, as the CDR3 cannot be located on it reliably, and the CDR3 follows TCRdb's listing. The chain recombines TRBV20-1 with TRBJ1-2. The CDR3 spans 12 amino acids, including both terminal residues. Germline assignment: CDR1 DFQATT and CDR2 SNEGSKA (reference sequence). The CDR3 spells CSARYGVYGCTF.

This clonotype occurred a few times. V is TRBV12-3 or TRBV12-4 and J is TRBJ2-5; 9 bases align to TRBD2. V lost 5 bases to trimming and J lost 6 bases; unmatched junction nucleotides: 10. The CDR3 sequence is 15 residues long. CDR3 nucleotides: TGTGCCAGCAGTATCCTAGCGGGGTTGGTCCAGACCCAGTACTTC. Its protein product is CASSILAGLVQTQYF.

The V call is TRBV6-6, the J call TRBJ1-4, with 8 bases that match TRBD1. The CDR3 sequence is 14 residues long. The V and J ends lost 6 bases and 4 bases, in that order; junction bases with no gene match: 4. Germline CDR1 reads MNHNY; CDR2 reads SVGAGI (reference sequence). This CDR3 reads CASRATGGNEKLFF. The CDR3 nucleotides read TGTGCCAGCAGGGCCACAGGGGGTAATGAAAAACTGTTTTTT.

The chain has TRBV4-1 and TRBJ1-2; no clear D. The germline CDR1 and CDR2 sequences are MGHRA and YSYEKL. Trimming took off 0 bases at V and 4 bases at J, with 18 bases between the two ends. The CDR3 totals 17 residues. CDR3 nucleotide sequence: TGCGCCAGCAGCCAAGACTCCCAGCTGACCCTGACCTATGGCTACACCTTC. Translated: CASSQDSQLTLTYGYTF.

This clonotype was detected a few times. This chain links TRBV28 with TRBJ1-5; 8 nucleotides agree with TRBD1. The CDR3 runs to 17 residues. Losses at the gene ends were 4 bases for V and 7 bases for J; bases not matched to a gene: 15. Germline V lookup: CDR1 MDHEN, CDR2 SYDVKM. CDR3 nucleotide sequence: TGTGCCAGCAGTTCCCCGGACAGGGTCAAAGGAGGACAGCCCCAGCATTTT. Residues: CASSSPDRVKGGQPQHF. Using reference TRBV28 and TRBJ1-5 for the parts outside the CDR3, the full variable domain is DVKVTQSSRYLVKRTGEKVFLECVQDMDHENMFWYRQDPGLGLRLIYFSYDVKMKEKGDIPEGYSVSREKKERFSLILESASTNQTSMYLCASSSPDRVKGGQPQHFGDGTRLSIL.

This sequence joins TRBV5-6 and TRBJ1-5; D not resolved. The CDR3 sequence is 16 residues long. Trimming took 2 bases from V and 4 from J, leaving 16 bases between them. Germline loops: CDR1 SGHDT, CDR2 YYEEEE. CDR3 sequence: CASSFSLSRQNQPQHF. The CDR3 DNA follows: TGTGCCAGCAGCTTCTCTTTGTCCAGGCAAAATCAGCCCCAGCATTTT.

The chain carries TRBV19 and TRBJ2-1, with D tentatively TRBD2 (6 bases). Looked up from germline, CDR1 is LNHDA and CDR2 is SQIVND (reference sequence). The CDR3 loop spans 19 amino acids. Trimming removed 9 bases at V and 0 bases at J, with 27 bases between. CDR3 residues: CASLLLRSGPGSSYNEQFF. CDR3 bases: TGTGCCAGCTTACTCCTACGCAGCGGGCCGGGAAGCTCCTACAATGAGCAGTTCTTC.